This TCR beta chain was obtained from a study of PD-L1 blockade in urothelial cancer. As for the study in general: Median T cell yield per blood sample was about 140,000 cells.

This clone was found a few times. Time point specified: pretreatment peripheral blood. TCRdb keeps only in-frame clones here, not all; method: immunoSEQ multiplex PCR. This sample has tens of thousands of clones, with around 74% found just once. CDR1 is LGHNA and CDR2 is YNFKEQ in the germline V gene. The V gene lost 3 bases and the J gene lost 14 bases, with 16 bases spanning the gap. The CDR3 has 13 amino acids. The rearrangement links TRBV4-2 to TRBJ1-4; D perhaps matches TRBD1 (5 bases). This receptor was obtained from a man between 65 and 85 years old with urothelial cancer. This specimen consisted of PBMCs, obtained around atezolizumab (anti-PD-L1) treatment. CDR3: CASSQSGGIGLFF. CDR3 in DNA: TGTGCCAGCAGCCAGAGCGGGGGTATCGGGCTGTTTTTT.